The sequence of this T cell receptor (beta chain) was determined in a study of early T cells in non-severe SARS-CoV-2 infection. As for the study in general: Sequencing input comprised bulk RNA from unsorted whole blood; chain pairing was not available. Findings and limits, study-wide: Reliance on VDJdb matching favored anti-spike CD8 responses; private and CD4 specificities were missed.

Individually, cDNA molecules had unique molecular identifiers attached to them. MiXCR was run by TCRdb on the 5' RACE reads, yielding one entry per CDR3 protein. Among 60,000 to 75,000 distinct CDR3 sequences listed, 9% to 10% were seen once. This clonotype was found a few times. Its antigen is not identified. V shed 7 bases and J shed 1 base, with 7 bases lying between them. This CDR3 contains 11 residues. CDR1 DFQATT and CDR2 SNEGSKA come from the germline V gene (reference sequence). The clonotype originates from an adult who was a healthcare worker with PCR-confirmed SARS-CoV-2 infection or an uninfected control (not recorded which). This chain uses TRBV20-1 with TRBJ1-1; D call uncertain. Here the sequenced sample was whole blood, taken at baseline. Written as DNA, the CDR3 is TGCAGTGGGTACAGGAACACTGAAGCTTTCTTT. It codes for CSGYRNTEAFF.